Detailed here is one T cell receptor (beta chain). TCRdb keeps only in-frame clones here, not all; method: immunoSEQ multiplex PCR. The table records approximately 200,000 clones, roughly 79% of them present only once. The record originates from a study of blood T cell repertoires in COVID-19. The CDR3 loop spans 15 amino acids. V lost 5 bases and J lost 8; bases outside the gene matches: 7. Germline V CDR1 and CDR2: SGHTA, FQGTGA. The chain uses TRBV7-3 and TRBJ2-3; TRBD2 aligns across 13 bases. Sequenced input: peripheral blood. The clonotype was recovered from a man in his 60s with active or convalescent COVID-19. Written as DNA, the CDR3 is TGTGCCAGCAGCCCTACTAGCGGGAGGGCCCGTACGCAGTATTTT. Translation gives CASSPTSGRARTQYF.